The 19 T cell receptor beta chains reported below all come from one sample, sequenced in a study of blood T cell repertoires in COVID-19. Sequenced by immunoSEQ multiplex PCR; TCRdb stores in-frame clones only, minus some. The table records about 300,000 clones, roughly 90% of them present only once. The sequencing sample was made of peripheral blood. The receptors originated from a woman in her 30s with COVID-19, enrolled during active disease.

J is TRBJ2-2 and V is TRBV19, with D possibly matching TRBD1 (6 bases). This CDR3 is 15 amino acids long. Trimming cost V 8 bases and J 4 bases, with 17 bases left between them. Germline CDR1 is LNHDA and CDR2 is SQIVND (reference sequence). For the CDR3, the DNA is TGTGCCAGTTCTCCCCCGGGACAAGTCACCGGGGAGCTGTTTTTT. Protein: CASSPPGQVTGELFF.

The rearrangement joins TRBV28 to TRBJ2-2; 16 bases fit TRBD2. In germline, CDR1 is MDHEN, CDR2 SYDVKM. CDR3 size: 20 residues. Trimming cost V 3 bases and J 1 base; bases outside gene matches: 8. CDR3 sequence reads: CASSLPSGTSGRVNTGELFF. The CDR3 nucleotides read TGTGCCAGCAGTTTGCCCTCCGGGACTAGCGGGAGGGTGAACACCGGGGAGCTGTTTTTT.

Written as DNA, the CDR3 is TGCAGCGTTGGTTTGGGGGGTGTAGGCACCGGGGAGCTGTTTTTT. Its translation is CSVGLGGVGTGELFF. The rearrangement joins TRBV29-1 to TRBJ2-2; maybe TRBD2 (6 bases). There are 15 residues in the CDR3. Trimming took off 4 bases at V and 4 bases at J, with 16 bases between the two ends. The germline V gene has CDR1 SQVTM and CDR2 ANQGSEA.

This chain connects TRBV28 to TRBJ1-2, with TRBD1 identical over 8 bases. The CDR3 totals 12 residues. J lost 7 bases, V lost 6 bases, and 4 bases had no gene match. Germline V lookup: CDR1 MDHEN, CDR2 SYDVKM. CDR3 sequence reads: CASSQTGGGYTF. The CDR3 DNA sequence: TGTGCCAGCAGCCAAACAGGGGGTGGCTACACCTTC.

This clone was detected only once. This sequence joins TRBV21-1 and TRBJ2-1; the tabulated D call, TRBD1, remains unverified against the DNA. TRBV21-1 is designated a pseudogene. This CDR3 is 14 amino acids long. CDR3 loop: CASRKIDRYNEQFF. CDR3 sequence (DNA): TGTGCCAGCAGAAAAATTGACAGGTACAATGAGCAGTTCTTC.

This clone was picked up one time. V gene TRBV19 combines with J gene TRBJ2-1; D remains ambiguous. V was cut by 5 bases and J by 5 bases, with 19 bases left in between. This CDR3 has 16 residues. CDR1 is LNHDA, CDR2 SQIVND, per germline (reference sequence). CDR3 amino acids: CASSGGDRNYNNEQFF. The CDR3 nucleotides read TGTGCCAGTAGTGGCGGAGACCGGAACTATAACAATGAGCAGTTCTTC.

V and J are TRBV6-1 and TRBJ2-3; 9 nucleotides align to TRBD2. CDR3 length: 14 residues. CDR1 and CDR2 from the germline V gene are MNHNS and SASEGT. V trimming: 10 bases; J trimming: 2 bases; junction bases outside the gene matches: 7. The CDR3 reads CATRREGNTDTQYF. For the CDR3, the DNA is TGTGCCACCCGGCGGGAGGGTAACACAGATACGCAGTATTTT.

The genes are TRBV4-1 and TRBJ1-5; 8 nucleotides match TRBD1. The length of the CDR3 is 14 residues. Germline values: CDR1 MGHRA, CDR2 YSYEKL. V lost 6 bases and J lost 2; bases outside the gene matches: 3. The CDR3, as DNA: TGCGCCAGCAGTCAGACAGGGGGCAATCAGCCCCAGCATTTT. It translates to CASSQTGGNQPQHF.

V is TRBV19 and J is TRBJ1-4; 7 bases map to TRBD1. CDR3 length equals 14 residues. Per germline, CDR1 LNHDA and CDR2 SQIVND (reference sequence). Unmatched junction bases numbered 6, after V lost 5 bases and J lost 6 bases. CDR3 sequence: CASSLGGQDEKLFF. CDR3 bases: TGTGCCAGTAGTTTAGGGGGCCAGGATGAAAAACTGTTTTTT.

The rearrangement joins TRBV6-5 to TRBJ2-3; 11 bases line up with TRBD2. The CDR3 covers 14 residues. V lost 5 bases, J lost 7 bases, and 5 bases stayed unmatched. CDR1 is MNHEY, CDR2 SVGAGI, per germline. CDR3 loop: CASSLTSGINTQYF. The CDR3 nucleotides read TGTGCCAGCAGTCTGACTAGCGGGATAAATACGCAGTATTTT.

The CDR3 sequence is CASSRTSGSHTQYF. In nucleotides, the CDR3 is TGTGCCAGCTCAAGGACTAGCGGGAGCCATACGCAGTATTTT. This rearrangement joins TRBV18 to TRBJ2-3, with 13 bases fitting TRBD2. Per germline, CDR1 KGHSH and CDR2 LQKENI. The length of the CDR3 is 14 residues. Losses at the gene ends were 5 bases for V and 7 bases for J; bases not matched to a gene: 3. Supplemented by reference TRBV18 and TRBJ2-3, the full variable domain reads NAGVMQNPRHLVRRRGQEARLRCSPMKGHSHVYWYRQLPEEGLKFMVYLQKENIIDESGMPKERFSAEFPKEGPSILRIQQVVRGDSAAYFCASSRTSGSHTQYFGPGTRLTVL.

This clone occurred once. The chain couples TRBV2 to TRBJ2-1; 10 positions agree with TRBD2. The CDR3 has 12 residues. The J segment lost 14 bases and the V segment lost 6 bases, leaving 7 bases of the junction unmatched. In germline, CDR1 is SNHLY, CDR2 FYNNEI. CDR3 amino acids: CASRATSGNKFF. CDR3 nucleotides: TGTGCCAGCAGAGCTACTAGCGGGAATAAGTTCTTC. Drawing the rest from reference TRBV2 and TRBJ2-1, the complete variable domain is EPEVTQTPSHQVTQMGQEVILRCVPISNHLYFYWYRQILGQKVEFLVSFYNNEISEKSEIFDDQFSVERPDGSNFTLKIRSTKLEDSAMYFCASRATSGNKFFGPGTRLTVL.

CDR3 nucleotides: TGTGCCAGCAGCCAAGCAGCAGGAACAACTAATGAAAAACTGTTTTTT. Translation gives CASSQAAGTTNEKLFF. V gene TRBV3-1 (or the pseudogene TRBV3-2) combines with J gene TRBJ1-4; no clear D gene. The V and J ends lost 1 base and 0 bases respectively, with 9 bases between them. Germline V CDR1 and CDR2: LGHDT, YNNKEL (reference sequence). The CDR3 is 16 residues long.

CDR3 residues: CASRSGLQETQYF. CDR3 nucleotides: TGTGCCAGCCGATCGGGACTCCAAGAGACCCAGTACTTC. V gene TRBV2 combines with J gene TRBJ2-5; a weak D match, TRBD2 (6 bases). The V gene lost 8 bases and the J gene lost 1 base, with 11 bases spanning the gap. Germline lookup yields CDR1 SNHLY and CDR2 FYNNEI. The CDR3 has 13 amino acids.

This clone has just one count. The chain couples TRBV5-1 to TRBJ2-4; possible D gene TRBD1, 6 bases. CDR1 SGHRS and CDR2 YFSETQ come from the germline V gene. The CDR3 consists of 16 residues. V was cut by 4 bases and J by 0 bases, with 14 bases left in between. CDR3 loop: CASSQTGLLAKNIQYF. For the CDR3, the DNA is TGCGCCAGCAGCCAAACAGGGCTACTAGCCAAAAACATTCAGTACTTC.

This chain uses TRBV5-1 with TRBJ2-3; 7 bases agree with TRBD1. Germline V gene data show CDR1 as SGHRS and CDR2 as YFSETQ. V was clipped by 4 bases and J by 2 bases; unmatched bases: 7. The CDR3 runs 15 residues. The CDR3 DNA follows: TGCGCCAGCAGCGTTGGGACAGCCGCCACAGATACGCAGTATTTT. Translating gives CASSVGTAATDTQYF.

The J gene is TRBJ1-1, the V gene TRBV15, with a possible D match to TRBD1 (6 bases). The CDR3 contains 15 residues. Germline V lookup: CDR1 LNHNV, CDR2 YYDKDF (reference sequence). V lost 5 bases, J lost 1 base, and 14 bases lay in between. The CDR3, as DNA: TGTGCCACCAGCGCCCATAGGGGGAAGAACACTGAAGCTTTCTTT. Translated, it gives CATSAHRGKNTEAFF.

This clone was recorded once. This chain joins TRBV13 and TRBJ2-7; TRBD1 agrees at 9 bases. After removal of 1 base from V and 5 bases from J, the junction contained 3 bases not matched to a gene. CDR1 is PRHDT, CDR2 FYEKMQ, per germline (reference sequence). This CDR3 is 14 amino acids long. The CDR3 region has the DNA TGTGCCAGCAGCTTAGACAGGGGGCCGAACGAGCAGTACTTC. Translation: CASSLDRGPNEQYF. The full variable domain, its missing parts supplied by reference TRBV13 and TRBJ2-7, is AAGVIQSPRHLIKEKRETATLKCYPIPRHDTVYWYQQGPGQDPQFLISFYEKMQSDKGSIPDRFSAQQFSDYHSELNMSSLELGDSALYFCASSLDRGPNEQYFGPGTRLTVT.

The gene calls are TRBV2 and TRBJ2-7, with 7 nucleotides matching TRBD2. Germline CDR1 SNHLY, CDR2 FYNNEI. The CDR3 is made up of 15 amino acids. J was trimmed by 2 bases and V by 3 bases; bases with no gene match: 7. The CDR3 reads CASSEGGRGAYEQYF. CDR3 coding DNA: TGTGCCAGCAGTGAGGGCGGGAGAGGGGCCTACGAGCAGTACTTC.